Below are 3 T cell receptor beta chains sequenced from a single sample in a study of blood T cell repertoires in COVID-19. Using immunoSEQ multiplex PCR, the repertoire was profiled, and TCRdb retains in-frame clones only, with some absent. The repertoire holds roughly 200,000 clones, around 80% seen once, with around 6% in the top ten. The source material was peripheral blood. The receptors here all came from a woman aged 70-85 years with acute or convalescent COVID-19.

V usage is TRBV9 and J usage is TRBJ1-3; D is ambiguous. This CDR3 comprises 15 residues. V was trimmed by 1 base and J by 0 bases, leaving 8 bases between them. Germline V gene sequence: CDR1 SGDLS, CDR2 YYNGEE. CDR3 DNA: TGTGCCAGCAGCGTATCACAGCACTCTGGAAACACCATATATTTT. As protein: CASSVSQHSGNTIYF.

This sequence joins TRBV28 and TRBJ2-5, with 7 bases identical to TRBD1. This CDR3 comprises 14 residues. Trimming cost V 3 bases and J 3 bases; bases outside gene matches: 4. Germline-derived CDR1 and CDR2 are MDHEN and SYDVKM. The CDR3 DNA reads TGTGCCAGCAGTTTTCAGGGACAGAAAGAGACCCAGTACTTC. This codes for CASSFQGQKETQYF.

The V call is TRBV6-4, the J call TRBJ1-1; 7 nucleotides align to TRBD1. Per the germline V gene, CDR1 is MRHNA and CDR2 is SNTAGT. This CDR3 has 15 amino acids. The V and J ends lost 6 bases and 6 bases, in that order; junction bases with no gene match: 13. This CDR3 reads CASREGFDRAAEAFF. In DNA, the CDR3 is TGTGCCAGCAGGGAAGGATTTGACAGGGCAGCTGAAGCTTTCTTT.